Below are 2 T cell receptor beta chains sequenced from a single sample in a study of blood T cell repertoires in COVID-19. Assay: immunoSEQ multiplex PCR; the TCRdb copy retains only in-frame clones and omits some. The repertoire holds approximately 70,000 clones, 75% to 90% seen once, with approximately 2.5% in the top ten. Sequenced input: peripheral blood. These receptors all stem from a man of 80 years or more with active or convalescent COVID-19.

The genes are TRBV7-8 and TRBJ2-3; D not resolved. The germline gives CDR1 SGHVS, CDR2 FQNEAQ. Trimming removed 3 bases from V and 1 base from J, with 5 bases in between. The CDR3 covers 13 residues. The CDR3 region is CASSFEGTDTQYF. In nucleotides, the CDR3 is TGTGCCAGCAGCTTCGAGGGCACAGATACGCAGTATTTT.

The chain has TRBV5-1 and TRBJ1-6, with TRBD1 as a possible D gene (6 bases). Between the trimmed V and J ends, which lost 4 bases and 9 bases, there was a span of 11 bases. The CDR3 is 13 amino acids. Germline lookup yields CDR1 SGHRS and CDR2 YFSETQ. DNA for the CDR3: TGCGCCAGCAGCCCCGGACAGCTTTCACCCCTCCACTTT. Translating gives CASSPGQLSPLHF.